One sample yielded the 20 T cell receptor beta chains listed below, sequenced in a study of CD8 T cells in ankylosing spondylitis. Their specific antigens are unknown. TCRdb reanalysed the 5' RACE reads using MiXCR and keeps one entry per CDR3 protein. Counted here are 750,000 to 850,000 distinct CDR3 sequences, 12% occurring once; the ten biggest clones make up about 0.49%. General study findings and limits: Typical of ankylosing spondylitis blood, it appeared, was a TCR beta motif of under 10 highly homologous variants.

Specimen: blood, either unsorted or a sorted T cell fraction (not recorded which). The receptors stem from a male donor with ankylosing spondylitis.

At least ten counts were recorded for this clonotype. This chain links TRBV20-1 with TRBJ2-3, with 9 bases matching TRBD1. This CDR3 has 14 residues. Per the germline V gene, CDR1 is DFQATT and CDR2 is SNEGSKA (reference sequence). V was clipped by 4 bases and J by 0 bases; unmatched bases: 2. CDR3 in DNA: TGCAGTGCTAAGGACAGGGGCAGCACAGATACGCAGTATTTT. Translated: CSAKDRGSTDTQYF.

The chain employs TRBV6-1 and TRBJ2-5; a weak D match, TRBD2 (6 bases). The CDR3 covers 14 residues. Germline lookup yields CDR1 MNHNS and CDR2 SASEGT. V was trimmed by 5 bases and J by 6 bases, leaving 16 bases between them. This chain's CDR3 is CASSPAGGIQTQYF. As DNA, the CDR3 is TGTGCCAGCAGTCCGGCCGGAGGGATCCAGACCCAGTACTTC.

The sample holds a few counts of this clonotype. This chain joins TRBV12-3 or TRBV12-4 and TRBJ2-2; D unclear. The CDR3 contains 15 residues. Deletions cut 3 bases from V and 6 bases from J, with 14 bases between. The CDR3 nucleotides are TGTGCCAGCAGTTTGCGGTCCCACGGCGCCGGGGAGCTGTTTTTT. Translation gives CASSLRSHGAGELFF.

The chain carries TRBV7-9 and TRBJ2-3; D call uncertain. V was pared by 5 bases and J by 0 bases, with 15 bases between. CDR1 is SEHNR and CDR2 is FQNEAQ in the germline V gene (reference sequence). The CDR3 length is 16 residues. As DNA, the CDR3 is TGTGCCAGCAGCCCAGAGGCCGGATCTAGCACAGATACGCAGTATTTT. This translates into CASSPEAGSSTDTQYF.

The V call is TRBV28, the J call TRBJ2-1; D is perhaps TRBD1 (5 bases). Germline CDR1 reads MDHEN; CDR2 reads SYDVKM. V was cut by 6 bases and J by 13 bases, with 13 bases left in between. The CDR3 covers 11 residues. The DNA for the CDR3 is TGTGCCAGCAGCCAGGGAATAGGACAGTTCTTC. Its translation: CASSQGIGQFF.

The chain has TRBV6-2 or TRBV6-3 and TRBJ2-1; weak D call: TRBD1 (6 bases). The CDR3 is made up of 14 amino acids. The V gene's germline CDR1 is MNHEY and CDR2 SVGEGT. Trimming removed 6 bases from V and 6 bases from J, with 15 bases in between. The chain's CDR3 is CASRFGQLLNEQFF. The DNA for the CDR3 is TGTGCCAGCAGATTCGGACAGTTACTCAATGAGCAGTTCTTC.

V and J are TRBV7-6 and TRBJ2-7; 8 positions agree with TRBD1. The V and J ends lost 4 bases and 3 bases, in that order; junction bases with no gene match: 17. This CDR3 comprises 18 residues. Germline V lookup: CDR1 SGHVS, CDR2 FNYEAQ. For the CDR3, the DNA is TGTGCCAGCAGCTCAGGGGTGGGGACAGGCGGATTCCTCTACGAGCAGTACTTC. Its translation: CASSSGVGTGGFLYEQYF.

This clonotype was seen only a few times. V and J are TRBV20-1 and TRBJ2-5; 7 bases match TRBD2. The germline V gene has CDR1 DFQATT and CDR2 SNEGSKA (reference sequence). This CDR3 has 16 residues. In DNA form, the CDR3 reads TGCGGCATACGGGGGAGGGATTCATTATACGGGGGGACCCAGTACTTC. This encodes CGIRGRDSLYGGTQYF.

The rearrangement joins TRBV6-5 to TRBJ1-2, with 10 nucleotides matching TRBD1. There are 12 residues in the CDR3. Germline V lookup: CDR1 MNHEY, CDR2 SVGAGI. The V gene end was trimmed by 6 bases and the J gene end by 9 bases; junction bases not matched to a gene: 4. The CDR3 here is CASSRDRGRYTF. CDR3 coding DNA: TGTGCCAGCAGCCGGGACAGGGGACGCTACACCTTC.

This clonotype was detected ten times or more. The gene calls are TRBV10-3 and TRBJ1-2; D unresolved. Germline-derived CDR1 and CDR2 are ENHRY and SYGVKD. This CDR3 region has 14 residues. V was clipped by 0 bases and J by 5 bases, with 10 bases between them. CDR3 region: CAISESAISYGYTF. The CDR3 DNA reads TGTGCCATCAGTGAGTCAGCGATTTCTTATGGCTACACCTTC.

This clonotype was observed a few times. V usage is TRBV12-3 or TRBV12-4 and J usage is TRBJ2-1, with D uncertain. Trimming removed 2 bases from V and 0 bases from J, with 8 bases in between. This CDR3 is 15 amino acids long. The chain's CDR3 is CASSLSRSSYNEQFF. CDR3 in DNA: TGTGCCAGCAGTTTATCCCGAAGCTCCTACAATGAGCAGTTCTTC.

The chain employs TRBV9 and TRBJ2-3; 13 bases are shared with TRBD2. CDR1 and CDR2 (germline): SGDLS, YYNGEE. There are 17 residues in the CDR3. After removal of 3 bases from V and 4 bases from J, the junction contained 8 bases not matched to a gene. The CDR3 here is CASSGELAGGKADTQYF. For the CDR3, the DNA is TGTGCCAGCAGCGGGGAACTAGCGGGAGGGAAGGCAGATACGCAGTATTTT.

The CDR3 nucleotides are TGTGCCATCGGAGTCAGGGTTGCAGGAACTTGGGAGCAGTACTTC. Translated: CAIGVRVAGTWEQYF. This chain joins TRBV6-1 and TRBJ2-7; possible D gene TRBD1, 5 bases. The CDR3 runs 15 residues. Trimming took off 10 bases at V and 7 bases at J, with 26 bases between the two ends. Looked up from germline, CDR1 is MNHNS and CDR2 is SASEGT.

The chain carries TRBV20-1 and TRBJ2-7, with TRBD1 matching over 7 bases. Germline V lookup: CDR1 DFQATT, CDR2 SNEGSKA (reference sequence). The V segment lost 3 bases and the J segment 5 bases; nucleotides outside the gene matches: 4. CDR3 length equals 12 residues. The CDR3 coding sequence is TGCAGTGCTAGTCGACAGGGCAACGAGCAGTACTTC. The encoded protein is CSASRQGNEQYF.

This chain connects TRBV20-1 to TRBJ1-2; possible D gene TRBD1, 6 bases. This CDR3 is 16 amino acids long. V was pared by 4 bases and J by 3 bases, with 21 bases between. Looked up from germline, CDR1 is DFQATT and CDR2 is SNEGSKA (reference sequence). DNA of the CDR3: TGCAGTGCTAACAAGCCGGGACACAAAGGAGACTATGGCTACACCTTC. This sequence encodes CSANKPGHKGDYGYTF.

This clonotype was observed a few times. The V and J genes are TRBV4-3 and TRBJ1-6; D is ambiguous. The CDR3 contains 13 residues. V lost 4 bases and J lost 8, with 9 bases in between. Germline V lookup: CDR1 LGHNA, CDR2 YSLEER. The CDR3 coding sequence is TGCGCCAGCAGCCGACGGGATCATTCACCCCTCCACTTT. It is translated as CASSRRDHSPLHF.

V usage is TRBV20-1 and J usage is TRBJ1-2; 8 bases are shared with TRBD1. CDR3 length equals 13 residues. The ends lost 5 bases at V and 7 bases at J; junction bases unmatched: 9. Germline CDR1 and CDR2: DFQATT and SNEGSKA (reference sequence). The CDR3 spells CSADVRGRSGYTF. The CDR3 DNA reads TGCAGTGCTGATGTCAGGGGGCGAAGTGGCTACACCTTC.

The table lists this clonotype with a few counts. The V call is TRBV5-1, the J call TRBJ1-2; D ambiguous. The CDR3 is 15 residues long. Per the germline V gene, CDR1 is SGHRS and CDR2 is YFSETQ. Trimming shortened V by 1 base and J by 0 bases, and 10 bases separated the two germline ends. The CDR3 loop reads CASSLSAGPNYGYTF. The CDR3 DNA follows: TGCGCCAGCAGCTTGTCTGCAGGTCCTAACTATGGCTACACCTTC.

This clonotype came up many times. V and J are TRBV29-1 and TRBJ2-1; TRBD2 is a possible D gene (6 bases). CDR3 length: 17 amino acids. The V gene's germline CDR1 is SQVTM and CDR2 ANQGSEA. With 3 bases removed from V and 0 bases from J, the gap between germline ends came to 18 bases. The CDR3 DNA reads TGCAGCGTTGAGGGTTTGGTAGCCGGGAGCTCCTACAATGAGCAGTTCTTC. Translating gives CSVEGLVAGSSYNEQFF.

The chain uses TRBV20-1 and TRBJ2-1; D uncertain. The CDR3 is 14 residues long. Germline CDR1 DFQATT, CDR2 SNEGSKA (reference sequence). V lost 5 bases to trimming and J lost 4 bases, with 15 bases between them. The CDR3 nucleotides are TGCAGTGCTGGTGAGTCGCATCCTTACAATGAGCAGTTCTTC. Its translation is CSAGESHPYNEQFF.